Presented here are 27 T cell receptor beta chains from one specimen sequenced in a study of cytomegalovirus exposure and HLA in healthy donors. The PCR made use of 60 Vbeta and 13 Jbeta primers. Profiling relied on immunoSEQ multiplex PCR, and the TCRdb table lists in-frame clones only, not all of them. The sample lists about 220,000 clones, over 60% occurring once. Material for sequencing was PBMCs. These receptor sequences come from a man in his late teens or twenties in good health and CMV-seronegative.

The rearrangement links TRBV5-6 to TRBJ2-7, with TRBD2 matching over 8 bases. The CDR3 is 15 amino acids. Germline loops: CDR1 SGHDT, CDR2 YYEEEE. The ends lost 3 bases at V and 2 bases at J; junction bases unmatched: 7. CDR3 region: CASSSSGRVPYEQYF. Written as DNA, the CDR3 is TGTGCCAGCAGCTCCAGCGGGAGAGTCCCCTACGAGCAGTACTTC.

This rearrangement joins TRBV18 to TRBJ2-7, with 8 bases matching TRBD2. This CDR3 is 13 amino acids long. V lost 2 bases to trimming and J lost 3 bases; unmatched junction nucleotides: 0. The V gene's germline CDR1 is KGHSH and CDR2 LQKENI. The CDR3 DNA reads as TGTGCCAGCTCACCAGGGACTAGCTACGAGCAGTACTTC. Encoded protein: CASSPGTSYEQYF.

V gene TRBV28 combines with J gene TRBJ2-7; TRBD2 matches at 8 bases. Germline V lookup: CDR1 MDHEN, CDR2 SYDVKM. This CDR3 comprises 13 residues. The V segment lost 1 base and the J segment 4 bases; nucleotides outside the gene matches: 0. CDR3 residues: CASSLLAGYEQYF. The DNA of the CDR3 is TGTGCCAGCAGTTTATTAGCGGGATACGAGCAGTACTTC.

This clone was detected a few times. This rearrangement joins TRBV5-1 to TRBJ1-1; TRBD1 aligns across 8 bases. CDR1 and CDR2 from the germline V gene are SGHRS and YFSETQ. V lost 1 base to trimming and J lost 0 bases; unmatched junction nucleotides: 11. The CDR3 has 18 amino acids. The CDR3 DNA reads TGCGCCAGCAGCTTGCGGGCAGGGGGCGCTTCGTTGAACACTGAAGCTTTCTTT. Translating gives CASSLRAGGASLNTEAFF.

The chain is built from TRBV6-1 and TRBJ2-7; the D gene is possibly TRBD1 (7 bases). V lost 11 bases and J 3 bases, leaving 17 bases between the germline ends. Germline values: CDR1 MNHNS, CDR2 SASEGT. This CDR3 has 13 residues. The CDR3 DNA sequence: TGTGCCCACCAGGGGGGCAAGGTCTACGAGCAGTACTTC. Its protein product is CAHQGGKVYEQYF.

CDR3 residues: CASSGGLLRETQYF. The CDR3 DNA sequence: TGTGCCAGTAGTGGGGGACTCCTCCGAGAGACCCAGTACTTC. The J gene is TRBJ2-5, the V gene TRBV19; D perhaps matches TRBD2 (6 bases). Trimming cost V 5 bases and J 4 bases, with 14 bases left between them. Germline CDR1 and CDR2: LNHDA and SQIVND (reference sequence). The length of the CDR3 is 14 residues.

The chain has TRBV19 and TRBJ1-1, with D unresolved. The CDR3 runs 14 residues. Germline-derived CDR1 and CDR2 are LNHDA and SQIVND (reference sequence). The ends were cut back, 3 bases at V and 5 bases at J, with 13 bases in the middle. The CDR3 nucleotides are TGTGCCAGTAGTATGGCGGGGTTCGGAACTGAAGCTTTCTTT. Its translation: CASSMAGFGTEAFF.

A note on this clone: The DNA is omitted, as the CDR3 cannot be located on it reliably, and the CDR3 follows TCRdb's listing. The J gene is TRBJ2-7, the V gene TRBV21-1; the table's TRBD2 call for D was not verified on the DNA. TRBV21-1 is a documented pseudogene. The CDR3 sequence runs 14 residues, both termini included. The CDR3 protein is CASRVAGGSYEQYF.

The V gene is TRBV23-1, the J gene TRBJ1-5, with D maybe TRBD1 (6 bases). TRBV23-1 is an ORF for which the function is uncertain. V was shortened by 6 bases and J by 1 base, with 10 bases between the two germline ends. The CDR3 sequence is 14 residues long. The CDR3 region has the DNA TGCGCCAGCAGCCACAGGGTGAGCAATCAGCCCCAGCATTTT. Translated: CASSHRVSNQPQHF.

V usage is TRBV2 and J usage is TRBJ1-3; no reliable D call. Trimming left V 4 bases short and J 1 base short, with 14 bases between. Germline V gene lookup returns CDR1 SNHLY and CDR2 FYNNEI. This CDR3 has 16 residues. CDR3 region: CASSVEGISSGNTIYF. In DNA, the CDR3 is TGTGCCAGCAGTGTGGAGGGAATTTCTTCTGGAAACACCATATATTTT.

This clone was seen once. This chain uses TRBV19 with TRBJ2-1; TRBD2 aligns across 10 bases. Germline assignment: CDR1 LNHDA and CDR2 SQIVND (reference sequence). This CDR3 spans 14 amino acids. Germline trimming cut 5 bases from V and 9 bases from J; bases unmatched to any gene: 7. Written as DNA, the CDR3 is TGTGCCAGTAGTCTACTAGCGGGATTCAGTGAGCAGTTCTTC. Its translation: CASSLLAGFSEQFF.

The chain recombines TRBV4-1 with TRBJ2-7; D gene uncertain. Trimming took off 4 bases at V and 0 bases at J, with 13 bases between the two ends. Germline V gene data show CDR1 as MGHRA and CDR2 as YSYEKL. This CDR3 region has 15 residues. The CDR3 is CASSPTPMSSYEQYF. The CDR3 nucleotides read TGCGCCAGCAGCCCCACTCCCATGAGCTCCTACGAGCAGTACTTC.

This sequence joins TRBV28 and TRBJ2-5, with D possibly being TRBD2 (5 bases). The CDR3 runs 15 residues. Trimming removed 2 bases from V and 6 bases from J, with 16 bases in between. CDR1 is MDHEN and CDR2 is SYDVKM in the germline V gene. The CDR3 protein is CASSLAGLEGKTQYF. As DNA, the CDR3 is TGTGCCAGCAGTTTAGCCGGACTCGAAGGGAAGACCCAGTACTTC.

This clone has just one count. This chain joins TRBV5-1 and TRBJ2-3, with a possible D match to TRBD2 (5 bases). CDR3 size: 15 residues. In germline, CDR1 is SGHRS, CDR2 YFSETQ. V lost 5 bases, J lost 3 bases, and 16 bases lay in between. The CDR3 region has the DNA TGCGCCAGCAGTCCAGACGGGATCGTTACAGATACGCAGTATTTT. Protein sequence: CASSPDGIVTDTQYF.

The chain employs TRBV5-1 and TRBJ2-1; TRBD2 aligns across 12 bases. V lost 2 bases and J lost 6; bases outside the gene matches: 6. The CDR3 extends over 16 amino acids. In germline, CDR1 is SGHRS, CDR2 YFSETQ. The CDR3 loop reads CASSFSPTSGSNEQFF. Here the CDR3 DNA reads TGCGCCAGCAGCTTTTCCCCGACTAGCGGGAGCAATGAGCAGTTCTTC.

The rearrangement uses TRBV27 and TRBJ1-1, with TRBD1 as a possible D gene (6 bases). V dropped 2 bases and J dropped 4 bases, with 11 bases sitting between them. This CDR3 has 14 amino acids. CDR1 is MNHEY and CDR2 is SMNVEV in the germline V gene (reference sequence). CDR3 DNA sequence: TGTGCCAGCAGTTTACCAGGGGTGACCACTGAAGCTTTCTTT. Amino acids: CASSLPGVTTEAFF.

The chain is built from TRBV5-1 and TRBJ2-1; TRBD2 matches 7 bases. V lost 7 bases to trimming and J lost 2 bases; unmatched junction nucleotides: 18. The CDR3 has 18 residues. Germline values: CDR1 SGHRS, CDR2 YFSETQ. CDR3 residues: CASRPVDGRPRAYNEQFF. CDR3 in DNA: TGCGCCAGCCGACCGGTTGACGGGAGGCCCAGAGCCTACAATGAGCAGTTCTTC.

The J gene is TRBJ1-5, the V gene TRBV19; 9 bases agree with TRBD1. The CDR3 sequence is 15 residues long. Germline loops: CDR1 LNHDA, CDR2 SQIVND (reference sequence). The J segment lost 3 bases and the V segment lost 6 bases, leaving 6 bases of the junction unmatched. The CDR3 DNA reads TGTGCCAGTAGGAACGGACAGGGGCCCAATCAGCCCCAGCATTTT. This translates into CASRNGQGPNQPQHF.

The chain has TRBV19 and TRBJ2-1, with D unclear. The V gene lost 6 bases and the J gene lost 6 bases, with 12 bases spanning the gap. The CDR3 runs to 13 residues. The germline gives CDR1 LNHDA, CDR2 SQIVND (reference sequence). The CDR3, as DNA: TGTGCCAGTAGCCTGAGTCTGATCAATGAGCAGTTCTTC. As protein: CASSLSLINEQFF.

The rearrangement uses TRBV11-2 and TRBJ2-7, with 7 bases lining up with TRBD2. The CDR3 spans 13 residues. The trim removed 8 bases at V and 2 bases at J, leaving 6 bases unmatched. Germline V gene data show CDR1 as SGHAT and CDR2 as FQNNGV. CDR3 protein: CASWSGATYEQYF. CDR3 DNA sequence: TGTGCCAGCTGGAGCGGGGCAACCTACGAGCAGTACTTC.

The V call is TRBV2, the J call TRBJ2-1; TRBD2 matches 9 bases. CDR3 length: 14 residues. The V and J ends lost 10 bases and 9 bases, in that order; junction bases with no gene match: 13. Germline V gene lookup returns CDR1 SNHLY and CDR2 FYNNEI. The CDR3 is CAIISGRTGGEQFF. DNA of the CDR3: TGTGCCATAATTAGCGGGAGAACCGGTGGTGAGCAGTTCTTC.

The chain couples TRBV15 to TRBJ2-7, with D possibly matching TRBD1 (6 bases). The germline CDR1 and CDR2 sequences are LNHNV and YYDKDF (reference sequence). Trimming shortened V by 8 bases and J by 1 base, and 12 bases separated the two germline ends. This CDR3 contains 13 residues. DNA of the CDR3: TGTGCCACCTCCGGACAGTATTCCTACGAGCAGTACTTC. Translation: CATSGQYSYEQYF.

This clone was seen a handful of times. This chain joins TRBV7-8 and TRBJ1-1; D uncertain. Per the germline V gene, CDR1 is SGHVS and CDR2 is FQNEAQ. CDR3 size: 14 residues. Trimming cost V 5 bases and J 5 bases, with 15 bases left between them. The CDR3 reads CASSPRPAGTEAFF. The CDR3 nucleotides read TGTGCCAGCAGCCCCCGACCGGCGGGTACTGAAGCTTTCTTT.

The gene calls are TRBV28 and TRBJ2-7; 10 bases line up with TRBD2. The CDR3 sequence is 17 residues long. Germline CDR1 MDHEN, CDR2 SYDVKM. V dropped 1 base and J dropped 5; count of bases not matched to a gene: 11. This CDR3 reads CASSLFKVASGSNEQYF. DNA of the CDR3: TGTGCCAGCAGTTTATTTAAAGTGGCTAGCGGGAGCAACGAGCAGTACTTC.

The genes are TRBV5-1 and TRBJ1-4; 7 nucleotides match TRBD1. CDR1 and CDR2 from the germline V gene are SGHRS and YFSETQ. The CDR3 runs to 16 residues. V lost 0 bases, J lost 8 bases, and 10 bases stayed unmatched. CDR3 DNA: TGCGCCAGCAGCTTGGCCGCGGGGCAGGGGGAGGAAAAACTGTTTTTT. Translation: CASSLAAGQGEEKLFF.

The chain uses TRBV18 and TRBJ1-2; 8 bases map to TRBD1. From germline, CDR1 is KGHSH and CDR2 LQKENI. CDR3 length equals 16 residues. J lost 3 bases, V lost 3 bases, and 9 bases had no gene match. As DNA, the CDR3 is TGTGCCAGCTCACCGGCTACCGGACAGGGTCACTATGGCTACACCTTC. Translated, it gives CASSPATGQGHYGYTF.

Notes on this clone: The sample carries other DNA sequences with the same CDR3. The chain combines TRBV18 with TRBJ2-7, with D perhaps matching TRBD2 (5 bases). V was cut by 0 bases and J by 2 bases, with 8 bases left in between. Germline CDR1 KGHSH, CDR2 LQKENI. This CDR3 is 14 amino acids long. The CDR3 nucleotides read TGTGCCAGCTCACCACCCAGCGGTACCTACGAGCAGTACTTC. Translating gives CASSPPSGTYEQYF.